A selection of T cell receptor beta chains follows, all from one sample in a study of blood T cell repertoires in COVID-19. Using immunoSEQ multiplex PCR, the repertoire was profiled, and TCRdb retains in-frame clones only, with some absent. The data show around 100,000 clones, 85% to 90% seen once. The sequenced material came from peripheral blood. These receptors were taken from a woman older than 75 with acute or convalescent COVID-19. Each CDR3 is given without its conserved first and last residue. The D gene is left open where the match is weak.

. | TRBV21-1 | ASNEQGVVEQPQH
TRBD1 | TRBV27 | ASSLGTGPQETQY
TRBD2 | TRBV5-1 | ASSWEGPYEQY
TRBD1 | TRBV7-2 | ASSLTGTGASTDTQY
. | TRBV5-8 | ASTKVPGTFSYEQY
. | TRBV14 | ASSQGAGLFSTDTQY
TRBD2 | TRBV6-5 | ASKRLAGETGQF
TRBD1 | TRBV9 | ASSVGPRQGAFYGYT
TRBD1 | TRBV28 | ASSAHRGTGEKLF
. | TRBV19 | ASSITGENTEAF
. | TRBV30 | AWSLLRGIQETQY
TRBD1 | TRBV27 | ASSLWTGYEQY
TRBD2 | TRBV3-1/TRBV3-2 | ASSQGQGPGLAGLGYEQY
. | TRBV24-1 | ATSLGLNYGYT
TRBD1 | TRBV6-2/TRBV6-3 | ASSPRGLFYNEQF
TRBD2 | TRBV6-4 | ASILLAGGPRTGELF
. | TRBV5-5 | ASSSFKLAGNTIY
. | TRBV19 | ASRGQGNTEAF
TRBD2 | TRBV10-1 | ASGTTSYEQY
. | TRBV5-4 | ASSGEQGMNTEAF
. | TRBV7-8 | ASSPEDSYEQY
TRBD1 | TRBV29-1 | SVEDRGRVTGELF
TRBD2 | TRBV7-9 | ASNGLAGGNNNEQF
TRBD2 | TRBV27 | ASSLSGTRDYEQY
. | TRBV30 | ASPGASGNTIY